The 23 T cell receptor beta chains presented below share a single source sample, sequenced in a study of blood T cell repertoires in COVID-19. Profiled with immunoSEQ multiplex PCR; TCRdb holds only in-frame clones, not every one. This table has about 190,000 clones, over 75% appearing once. Sequencing was carried out using peripheral blood. The source of these receptors is a woman over 75 with active or convalescent COVID-19.

V usage is TRBV4-1 and J usage is TRBJ1-6; D gene uncertain. CDR1 and CDR2 (germline): MGHRA, YSYEKL. The germline V and J ends were trimmed by 0 bases and 6 bases, with 21 bases remaining between them. The CDR3 extends over 19 amino acids. The CDR3 is CASSQESYAFEGPNSPLHF. The CDR3 DNA is TGCGCCAGCAGCCAAGAATCTTATGCTTTCGAGGGTCCTAATTCACCCCTCCACTTT.

This chain joins TRBV3-1 (or the pseudogene TRBV3-2) and TRBJ1-2; TRBD1 matches at 9 bases. The CDR3 length is 15 residues. V lost 1 base, J lost 5 bases, and 5 bases stayed unmatched. Per germline, CDR1 LGHDT and CDR2 YNNKEL (reference sequence). The chain's CDR3 is CASSQGSGTGYGYTF. CDR3 sequence (DNA): TGTGCCAGCAGCCAAGGGTCCGGGACAGGGTATGGCTACACCTTC.

The V and J genes are TRBV2 and TRBJ2-1; 9 bases fit TRBD2. V dropped 8 bases and J dropped 10; count of bases not matched to a gene: 12. Germline V CDR1 and CDR2: SNHLY, FYNNEI. The CDR3 runs 14 residues. The CDR3 protein is CASGGLAAGGEQFF. The CDR3 DNA sequence: TGTGCCAGCGGGGGACTAGCCGCCGGAGGGGAGCAGTTCTTC.

This clone was counted a few times. The rearrangement uses TRBV7-9 and TRBJ2-7, with a possible D match to TRBD1 (6 bases). Germline CDR1 is SEHNR and CDR2 is FQNEAQ (reference sequence). V lost 3 bases and J lost 6, with 9 bases in between. There are 12 residues in the CDR3. The CDR3 bases are TGTGCCAGCAGCTTGACAGGACTCGAGCAGTACTTC. It encodes CASSLTGLEQYF. Filled out from reference TRBV7-9 and TRBJ2-7, the complete variable domain reads DTGVSQNPRHKITKRGQNVTFRCDPISEHNRLYWYRQTLGQGPEFLTYFQNEAQLEKSRLLSDRFSAERPKGSFSTLEIQRTEQGDSAMYLCASSLTGLEQYFGPGTRLTVT.

The rearrangement uses TRBV6-2 or TRBV6-3 and TRBJ1-5; D unclear. Germline-derived CDR1 and CDR2 are MNHEY and SVGEGT. V was cut by 0 bases and J by 2 bases, with 11 bases left in between. The CDR3 runs to 16 residues. Here the CDR3 DNA reads TGTGCCAGCAGTTACTCGGGAGAGGAGGGCAATCAGCCCCAGCATTTT. Residues: CASSYSGEEGNQPQHF.

This sequence joins TRBV25-1 and TRBJ1-1, with 9 bases aligning to TRBD1. Germline V gene lookup returns CDR1 MGHDK and CDR2 SYGVNS. V gave up 4 bases and J gave up 5 bases; unmatched junction bases: 8. The CDR3 spans 15 residues. CDR3 in DNA: TGTGCCAGCAGTGTTGTCGGGACAGGGCGTACTGAAGCTTTCTTT. Translation gives CASSVVGTGRTEAFF. Drawing the rest from reference TRBV25-1 and TRBJ1-1, the complete variable domain is EADIYQTPRYLVIGTGKKITLECSQTMGHDKMYWYQQDPGMELHLIHYSYGVNSTEKGDLSSESTVSRIRTEHFPLTLESARPSHTSQYLCASSVVGTGRTEAFFGQGTRLTVV.

V is TRBV30 and J is TRBJ1-3; D might be TRBD1 (5 bases). The V gene lost 4 bases and the J gene lost 4 bases, with 14 bases spanning the gap. Germline CDR1 is GTSNPN and CDR2 is SVGIG (reference sequence). The CDR3 consists of 14 residues. The CDR3 sequence: CAWNNKGAGNTIYF. CDR3 nucleotide sequence: TGTGCCTGGAACAATAAAGGGGCGGGAAACACCATATATTTT.

The gene calls are TRBV11-2 and TRBJ2-3; 10 bases align to TRBD2. CDR3 length: 15 residues. Losses at the gene ends were 5 bases for V and 4 bases for J; bases not matched to a gene: 6. The germline CDR1 and CDR2 sequences are SGHAT and FQNNGV. The CDR3 reads CASSVQRGGPDTQYF. Written as DNA, the CDR3 is TGTGCCAGCAGCGTGCAGCGGGGGGGCCCAGATACGCAGTATTTT.

Here the CDR3 reads CASSRQGGDTQYF. The CDR3 DNA reads TGTGCCAGCAGCAGACAGGGGGGAGATACGCAGTATTTT. The rearrangement joins TRBV6-5 to TRBJ2-3, with 9 positions matching TRBD1. Trimming took 6 bases from V and 5 from J; bases not matched to a gene: 3. The CDR3 runs 13 residues. In germline, CDR1 is MNHEY, CDR2 SVGAGI.

This clone was found a few times. The V and J genes are TRBV7-8 and TRBJ2-1, with 8 bases aligning to TRBD2. The CDR3 length is 15 residues. The germline CDR1 and CDR2 sequences are SGHVS and FQNEAQ. V lost 4 bases to trimming and J lost 4 bases; unmatched junction nucleotides: 6. In nucleotides, the CDR3 is TGTGCCAGCAGCTCAAGCGGGGGTATGTACAATGAGCAGTTCTTC. Its translation is CASSSSGGMYNEQFF. The variable domain in full, with the rest retrieved from reference TRBV7-8 and TRBJ2-1, is GAGVSQSPRYKVAKRGQDVALRCDPISGHVSLFWYQQALGQGPEFLTYFQNEAQLDKSGLPSDRFFAERPEGSVSTLKIQRTQQEDSAVYLCASSSSGGMYNEQFFGPGTRLTVL.

The chain links TRBV19 to TRBJ1-5; a weak D match, TRBD1 (6 bases). CDR1 LNHDA and CDR2 SQIVND come from the germline V gene (reference sequence). CDR3 length: 12 amino acids. V lost 8 bases and J 4 bases, leaving 9 bases between the germline ends. The CDR3 is CASGQYNQPQHF. CDR3 in DNA: TGTGCCAGTGGACAGTATAATCAGCCCCAGCATTTT.

V gene TRBV5-1 combines with J gene TRBJ1-3; the D is unclear. This CDR3 has 14 residues. The V and J ends lost 0 bases and 1 base respectively, with 5 bases between them. Per the germline V gene, CDR1 is SGHRS and CDR2 is YFSETQ. The CDR3 sequence: CASSLEHSGNTIYF. The DNA for the CDR3 is TGCGCCAGCAGCTTGGAACATTCTGGAAACACCATATATTTT.

The chain employs TRBV10-3 and TRBJ1-2; no definite D call. CDR3 length equals 13 residues. Trimming took off 0 bases at V and 5 bases at J, with 7 bases between the two ends. CDR1 ENHRY and CDR2 SYGVKD come from the germline V gene. The CDR3 DNA reads TGTGCCATCAGTGAGTCCCTATCTTATGGCTACACCTTC. Amino acids: CAISESLSYGYTF.

The J gene is TRBJ1-4, the V gene TRBV9; TRBD1 matches 11 bases. The CDR3 spans 15 residues. CDR1 and CDR2 from the germline V gene are SGDLS and YYNGEE. The V gene end was trimmed by 4 bases and the J gene end by 6 bases; junction bases not matched to a gene: 5. CDR3 sequence (DNA): TGTGCCAGCAGCCCTGGGACAGGGGGATATGAAAAACTGTTTTTT. This sequence encodes CASSPGTGGYEKLFF.

The chain recombines TRBV6-4 with TRBJ1-1, with 10 positions matching TRBD1. Germline V CDR1 and CDR2: MRHNA, SNTAGT. The CDR3 consists of 15 residues. V shed 3 bases and J 1 base; nucleotides not matched to a gene: 2. CDR3 nucleotide sequence: TGTGCCAGCAGTGAAGGGACAGGGGCGAACACTGAAGCTTTCTTT. This sequence encodes CASSEGTGANTEAFF.

This clone was counted between two and nine times. An end of the junction differs from the germline gene, which may be a read error. The chain carries TRBV6-5 and TRBJ2-3; 10 bases map to TRBD2. CDR3 size: 11 residues. The germline V gene encodes CDR1 MNHEY and CDR2 SVGAGI. In DNA form, the CDR3 reads TGTGCCAGCTCCCAGCGGGGGGGCCGGCATTTT. It encodes CASSQRGGRHF.

This chain connects TRBV28 to TRBJ1-5, with D unresolved. The V gene's germline CDR1 is MDHEN and CDR2 SYDVKM. This CDR3 region has 14 residues. Trimming left V 9 bases short and J 7 bases short, with 19 bases between. CDR3 nucleotides: TGTGCCAGTACCCTGTCGGGAGGCCGACAGCCCCAGCATTTT. Its translation: CASTLSGGRQPQHF.

This chain connects TRBV10-3 to TRBJ1-2, with 7 bases lining up with TRBD1. The CDR3 extends over 14 amino acids. CDR1 is ENHRY, CDR2 SYGVKD, per germline. V lost 11 bases, J lost 4 bases, and 13 bases stayed unmatched. The CDR3 DNA sequence: TGTGCCGCCAACCGGGACAGTGACACCTATGGCTACACCTTC. Amino acid sequence: CAANRDSDTYGYTF.

This clone was seen a few times. The rearrangement links TRBV18 to TRBJ1-3; D unclear. The CDR3 sequence is 15 residues long. Germline assignment: CDR1 KGHSH and CDR2 LQKENI. The V end lost 5 bases, the J end lost 1 base, and 12 bases lay between the germline ends. The CDR3 sequence is CASSTVSTSGNTIYF. DNA of the CDR3: TGTGCCAGCTCAACAGTCTCGACATCTGGAAACACCATATATTTT.

A few counts support this clone. This rearrangement joins TRBV2 to TRBJ2-2; 11 bases are shared with TRBD1. This CDR3 region has 15 residues. CDR1 is SNHLY, CDR2 FYNNEI, per germline. V shed 8 bases and J 0 bases; nucleotides not matched to a gene: 2. This chain's CDR3 is CASSGQGANTGELFF. DNA for the CDR3: TGTGCCAGCTCGGGACAGGGGGCGAACACCGGGGAGCTGTTTTTT.

The J gene is TRBJ2-1, the V gene TRBV25-1; TRBD2 matches 11 bases. V trimming: 3 bases; J trimming: 7 bases; junction bases outside the gene matches: 8. There are 16 residues in the CDR3. CDR1 is MGHDK and CDR2 is SYGVNS in the germline V gene. The CDR3 is CASSEALIAGGNEQFF. Here the CDR3 DNA reads TGTGCCAGCAGTGAGGCCTTGATAGCGGGAGGGAATGAGCAGTTCTTC.

This chain uses TRBV28 with TRBJ1-6, with no clear D. Looked up from germline, CDR1 is MDHEN and CDR2 is SYDVKM. The length of the CDR3 is 13 residues. With 3 bases removed from V and 5 bases from J, the gap between germline ends came to 5 bases. CDR3 coding DNA: TGTGCCAGCAGTTTTCAGAATAATTCACCCCTCCACTTT. Translating gives CASSFQNNSPLHF.

This chain joins TRBV18 and TRBJ2-1; tentative D call: TRBD1 (6 bases). Germline lookup yields CDR1 KGHSH and CDR2 LQKENI. Trimming took off 4 bases at V and 3 bases at J, with 19 bases between the two ends. The CDR3 is made up of 17 amino acids. CDR3 region: CASSLTGLSGNYNEQFF. The CDR3 DNA follows: TGTGCCAGCTCACTGACAGGTCTTTCAGGGAACTACAATGAGCAGTTCTTC.